This T cell receptor beta chain comes out of a study of shared clonotypes between healthy human individuals. About the research overall: A couple of women and three men aged 18 to 49 made up the donors.

Sorted-subset replicate PCR reactions were performed with around 200 ng DNA, corresponding to roughly 30,000 T cell genomes. Generated by immunoSEQ multiplex PCR, the TCRdb table keeps only in-frame clones and is missing some. The sample includes some 1.5 million clones, roughly 96% of them seen just once. This CDR3 has 11 residues. With 5 bases removed from V and 9 bases from J, the gap between germline ends came to 11 bases. The V gene's germline CDR1 is SGHTA and CDR2 FQGNSA. The TCR was taken from a man younger than 45 in good health. The rearrangement joins TRBV7-2 to TRBJ2-7; D not certain. Sequencing input: naive CD4+ T cells sorted from blood. The subset here: CD45RA+ positively selected. The CDR3 loop is CASSITGVQYF. CDR3 coding DNA: TGTGCCAGCAGCATAACCGGCGTGCAGTACTTC.